The present T cell receptor beta chain was sequenced within a study of T-cell reconstitution after alpha-beta-depleted transplantation in children (dated by TCRdb to 2015 to 2016). With regard to the full study: Using TCR repertoire profiling, the study quantitatively followed how T-cell immune reconstitution unfolded in children after TCRalphabeta/CD19-depleted allogeneic hematopoietic cell transplantation.

Library method: PCR. Reads for this sample came from an Illumina HiSeq 2500. To normalize quantification of the TCRbeta repertoire, the TCR libraries were built with molecular barcoding that relied on unique molecular identifiers. TCRdb reprocessing: public reads trimmed at Q25 with fastp, clones called with MiXCR, in-frame beta chains kept. Entries that share a CDR3 protein sequence are merged under the most common genes and DNA. Recorded for this sample are 640,000 or so distinct CDR3 sequences; approximately 15% of them occurred a single time. The ten top clones hold around 0.96% of the sample. Based on the germline V gene (reference sequence), the CDR1 and CDR2 sequences are DFQATT and SNEGSKA. Germline trimming amounts to 5 bases on V and 0 bases on J, with 7 as the count of junction bases outside the gene matches. The CDR3 measures 17 amino acids from cysteine to phenylalanine. The retained sequence is limited to the CDR3, 51 bases, with the frame set at the first base.

Only a few counts were recorded for this clonotype. Which antigen it targets is not known. No much larger clone exists at a distance of one base, and base qualities are not known. The material sequenced was PBMCs from the stem cell graft donor, taken from the stem cell graft. The chain uses TRBV20-1 and TRBJ2-1; 13 nucleotides in the junction match TRBD2. This TCR was recovered from a human donor who donated a stem cell graft to a child with acute myeloid leukemia. CDR3 loop: CSASGLAGLSSYNEQFF. The DNA reads as follows: TGCAGTGCTTCGGGACTAGCGGGGTTGAGCTCCTACAATGAGCAGTTCTTC.